This paragraph reports one T cell receptor beta chain. The V gene's germline CDR1 is MGHRA and CDR2 YSYEKL. CDR3 size: 13 residues. Between the trimmed V and J ends, which lost 4 bases and 7 bases, there was a span of 11 bases. Primers: 60 Vbeta forward and 13 Jbeta reverse. The method was immunoSEQ multiplex PCR; TCRdb's version includes in-frame clones alone and lacks a portion of them. In total, the table holds approximately 68,000 clones. The sample is drawn from a study of cytomegalovirus exposure and HLA in healthy donors. What was sequenced was PBMCs. The clonotype originates from a female donor in good health and CMV-seropositive. The chain links TRBV4-1 to TRBJ1-3, with D hard to call. CDR3 DNA: TGCGCCAGCAGCCCCGAGTCCCCCAACACCATATATTTT. This sequence encodes CASSPESPNTIYF.